The present T cell receptor (beta chain) was sequenced within a study of cytomegalovirus exposure and HLA in healthy donors. The V segment lost 7 bases and the J segment 4 bases; nucleotides outside the gene matches: 7. Looked up from germline, CDR1 is MNHEY and CDR2 is SVGAGI. This CDR3 comprises 14 residues. As regards this clone: The antigen is unknown.

Researchers ran the PCR with 60 Vbeta and 13 Jbeta primers. Measured with immunoSEQ multiplex PCR; TCRdb has only the in-frame clones, and not every one. The sample includes 90,000 or so clones, roughly 63% of them seen just once. Findings and limits, study-wide: Looking again later, the authors saw that most CMV-associated TCR beta chains seemed HLA-restricted. The HLA-A and HLA-B alleles of most subjects were reportedly predicted accurately from TCR beta sequences. Later analysis identified a missense DCLRE1C variant that was linked to TCR beta V- and J-gene trimming.

Source material: PBMCs. This sequence was found in a man aged 50 to 59 in good health and CMV-seronegative. V is TRBV6-5 and J is TRBJ1-1; TRBD1 agrees at 9 bases. DNA of the CDR3: TGTGCCAGCACCTACGGACAGGGGCGCACTGAAGCTTTCTTT. Translating gives CASTYGQGRTEAFF.